One and the same sample provided the 23 T cell receptor beta chains below, sequenced in a study of regulatory T cells in long-lasting Graves disease. To make TCR beta libraries, researchers used iRepertoire HTBI primers and Arm-PCR of CDR3 regions. TCRdb reprocessed the multiplex PCR reads via MiXCR and lists one record per CDR3 protein. Of around 470,000 distinct CDR3 sequences listed, 14% are singletons. Time point noted: newly diagnosed GD, antithyroid drugs for less than 3 months. RNA extracted from PBMCs served as the sequencing template. The same sample was also studied in work on T cells in Graves' hyperthyroidism and ophthalmopathy.

Sequences were derived from peripheral blood mononuclear cells (PBMCs), sampled at new diagnosis, from a patient treated with antithyroid drugs. The receptors come from a woman between 50 and 59 years old with Graves disease.

This clonotype was observed many times. This chain connects TRBV28 to TRBJ1-5; D is unresolved. This CDR3 has 12 residues. Germline assignment: CDR1 MDHEN and CDR2 SYDVKM. V was trimmed by 7 bases and J by 4 bases, leaving 8 bases between them. CDR3 in amino acids: CASTGPNQPQHF. The CDR3 region has the DNA TGTGCCAGCACCGGACCGAATCAGCCCCAGCATTTT.

Many counts were recorded for this clonotype. The V and J genes are TRBV12-3 or TRBV12-4 and TRBJ1-4; possible D gene TRBD1, 5 bases. This CDR3 is 13 amino acids long. Trimming pared 4 bases from V and 5 bases from J, leaving 8 bases between. The CDR3 nucleotides read TGTGCCAGCAGTTGGGGGACGAATGAAAAACTGTTTTTT. Translation gives CASSWGTNEKLFF.

The sample holds many counts of this clonotype. The chain has TRBV27 and TRBJ1-2; 7 bases are a match to TRBD1. Germline loops: CDR1 MNHEY, CDR2 SMNVEV (reference sequence). The CDR3 is made up of 15 amino acids. The V gene end was trimmed by 5 bases and the J gene end by 2 bases; junction bases not matched to a gene: 8. DNA of the CDR3: TGTGCCAGCAGTAGGGCGTTGGGACAGAACTATGGCTACACCTTC. This gives the protein CASSRALGQNYGYTF.

This clonotype has at least ten counts. The rearrangement uses TRBV28 and TRBJ2-7; the D gene is possibly TRBD2 (6 bases). The V gene lost 6 bases and the J gene lost 0 bases, with 15 bases spanning the gap. From germline, CDR1 is MDHEN and CDR2 SYDVKM. The CDR3 extends over 15 amino acids. The chain's CDR3 is CASSTQRAGSYEQYF. CDR3 coding DNA: TGTGCCAGCAGCACCCAGCGGGCCGGCTCCTACGAGCAGTACTTC.

In its sample, this clonotype was seen many times. J is TRBJ1-1 and V is TRBV7-9, with no clear D. Germline V lookup: CDR1 SEHNR, CDR2 FQNEAQ (reference sequence). The CDR3 consists of 13 residues. The V end was cut by 6 bases, the J end by 1 base, with 9 bases between. As DNA, the CDR3 is TGTGCCAGCAGAACGAGGGAGAACACTGAAGCTTTCTTT. Amino acids: CASRTRENTEAFF.

This clonotype was seen at least ten times. The chain uses TRBV10-3 and TRBJ2-3, with 9 bases aligning to TRBD1. Unmatched junction bases numbered 5, after V lost 7 bases and J lost 0 bases. CDR3 length equals 15 residues. Germline assignment: CDR1 ENHRY and CDR2 SYGVKD. This CDR3 reads CAITQGAFSTDTQYF. CDR3 coding DNA: TGTGCCATCACACAGGGGGCTTTTAGCACAGATACGCAGTATTTT.

This clonotype appeared many times. The chain has TRBV12-3 or TRBV12-4 and TRBJ2-1; 9 nucleotides line up with TRBD2. Trimming cost V 5 bases and J 7 bases; bases outside gene matches: 12. This CDR3 is 16 amino acids long. In DNA, the CDR3 is TGTGCCAGCAGTCCCCGCGGACTAGCGAATTCGAATGAGCAGTTCTTC. It translates to CASSPRGLANSNEQFF.

This clonotype was picked up a small number of times. The chain employs TRBV12-3 or TRBV12-4 and TRBJ1-2; tentatively, D is TRBD1 (6 bases). The CDR3 covers 14 residues. V was shortened by 4 bases and J by 8 bases, with 17 bases between the two germline ends. Here the CDR3 reads CASSSPDRPGGYTF. The CDR3, as DNA: TGTGCCAGCAGTTCCCCGGACAGACCGGGCGGCTACACCTTC.

This clonotype has a count of ten or more. The genes are TRBV29-1 and TRBJ2-3; 11 bases are a match to TRBD2. Trimming cost V 4 bases and J 0 bases; bases outside gene matches: 6. Germline loops: CDR1 SQVTM, CDR2 ANQGSEA. The CDR3 spans 16 residues. The CDR3 nucleotides are TGCAGCGTTGTTACTAGCGGGAGTGGGAGCACAGATACGCAGTATTTT. Protein product: CSVVTSGSGSTDTQYF.

This clonotype was found many times. The J gene is TRBJ2-7, the V gene TRBV20-1; perhaps TRBD2 as D (6 bases). The CDR3 extends over 12 amino acids. Germline V lookup: CDR1 DFQATT, CDR2 SNEGSKA (reference sequence). V shed 3 bases and J shed 6 bases, with 12 bases lying between them. CDR3 sequence (DNA): TGCAGTGCTAGCGGGAGTGCAGGCGAGCAGTACTTC. Its translation: CSASGSAGEQYF.

This clonotype was recorded at least ten times. The chain combines TRBV7-9 with TRBJ1-2, with no clear D. The CDR3 spans 16 residues. Trimming removed 0 bases at V and 5 bases at J, with 16 bases between. The germline V gene has CDR1 SEHNR and CDR2 FQNEAQ (reference sequence). The CDR3 coding sequence is TGTGCCAGCAGCTTAGCGTCGTGGGAGTGGATTTATGGCTACACCTTC. Translation: CASSLASWEWIYGYTF.

This clonotype was counted between two and nine times. This chain joins TRBV27 and TRBJ2-7; TRBD2 agrees at 16 bases. V dropped 6 bases and J dropped 7; count of bases not matched to a gene: 24. CDR3 size: 21 residues. Per the germline V gene, CDR1 is MNHEY and CDR2 is SMNVEV (reference sequence). CDR3 DNA sequence: TGTGCCAGCAGCCGGACAGGGTACGCGGGACTAGCGGGAGGGCCGGCTTGGGAGCAGTACTTC. Its protein product is CASSRTGYAGLAGGPAWEQYF.

Only a few counts were recorded for this clonotype. V gene TRBV5-1 combines with J gene TRBJ2-7, with D tentatively TRBD2 (5 bases). Germline loops: CDR1 SGHRS, CDR2 YFSETQ. With 4 bases removed from V and 2 bases from J, the gap between germline ends came to 13 bases. CDR3 length: 14 amino acids. In DNA form, the CDR3 reads TGCGCCAGCAGCCGGGGATTGGTGACCTACGAGCAGTACTTC. Protein product: CASSRGLVTYEQYF.

This clonotype was recorded many times. The J gene is TRBJ2-7, the V gene TRBV11-2; TRBD2 agrees at 10 bases. V lost 1 base, J lost 4 bases, and 19 bases stayed unmatched. This CDR3 contains 20 residues. Germline V gene sequence: CDR1 SGHAT, CDR2 FQNNGV. CDR3 protein: CASSLVAMGLAGAKFYEQYF. DNA of the CDR3: TGTGCCAGCAGCTTAGTGGCCATGGGGCTAGCGGGAGCAAAATTTTACGAGCAGTACTTC.

Concerning this clonotype: A read error is possible here, since a much larger clone lies one base away. The V gene is TRBV2, the J gene TRBJ1-2, with no clear D. From germline, CDR1 is SNHLY and CDR2 FYNNEI. CDR3 size: 13 residues. The CDR3 DNA follows: TGTGCCAGCAGTGATACAGCTAACTATGGCTACGCCTTC. This translates into CASSDTANYGYAF.

This sequence joins TRBV14 and TRBJ1-4; the D is unclear. V lost 1 base and J lost 0, with 12 bases in between. Germline CDR1 is SGHDN and CDR2 is FVKESK. The CDR3 sequence is 17 residues long. In nucleotides, the CDR3 is TGTGCCAGCAGCCAAGGAGTAAACCGGCCAACTAATGAAAAACTGTTTTTT. It specifies CASSQGVNRPTNEKLFF. Using reference TRBV14 and TRBJ1-4 for the parts outside the CDR3, the full variable domain is EAGVTQFPSHSVIEKGQTVTLRCDPISGHDNLYWYRRVMGKEIKFLLHFVKESKQDESGMPNNRFLAERTGGTYSTLKVQPAELEDSGVYFCASSQGVNRPTNEKLFFGSGTQLSVL.

The chain combines TRBV27 with TRBJ1-1, with 7 bases that match TRBD1. The CDR3 runs to 17 residues. Germline CDR1 and CDR2: MNHEY and SMNVEV (reference sequence). The trim removed 3 bases at V and 1 base at J, leaving 11 bases unmatched. Written as DNA, the CDR3 is TGTGCCAGCAGTTTTTTTTTTAACAGGGGCAAGAACACTGAAGCTTTCTTT. This sequence encodes CASSFFFNRGKNTEAFF.

This sequence joins TRBV20-1 and TRBJ2-3, with D unresolved. The CDR3 has 14 residues. The germline CDR1 and CDR2 sequences are DFQATT and SNEGSKA (reference sequence). V was trimmed by 2 bases and J by 4 bases, leaving 13 bases between them. DNA of the CDR3: TGCAGTGCTAGACACGACCCAGGTGCAGATACGCAGTATTTT. This translates into CSARHDPGADTQYF.

CDR3 sequence: CASSFFRGGPMNTEAFF. The CDR3, as DNA: TGTGCCAGCAGTTTTTTCCGAGGGGGGCCCATGAACACTGAAGCTTTCTTT. The rearrangement uses TRBV28 and TRBJ1-1; D is possibly TRBD1 (6 bases). Germline V lookup: CDR1 MDHEN, CDR2 SYDVKM. Trimming pared 3 bases from V and 0 bases from J, leaving 17 bases between. The CDR3 is 17 residues long.

This clonotype occurred once. This chain uses TRBV5-1 with TRBJ2-1, with D tentatively TRBD2 (6 bases). The V end was cut by 4 bases, the J end by 0 bases, with 14 bases between. This CDR3 spans 16 amino acids. Germline lookup yields CDR1 SGHRS and CDR2 YFSETQ. Here the CDR3 reads CASSPTGESSYNEQFF. DNA of the CDR3: TGCGCCAGCAGCCCGACGGGGGAAAGCTCCTACAATGAGCAGTTCTTC. Full variable domain (outside the CDR3, taken from reference TRBV5-1 and TRBJ2-1): KAGVTQTPRYLIKTRGQQVTLSCSPISGHRSVSWYQQTPGQGLQFLFEYFSETQRNKGNFPGRFSGRQFSNSRSEMNVSTLELGDSALYLCASSPTGESSYNEQFFGPGTRLTVL.

This clonotype came up a few times. The chain carries TRBV5-6 and TRBJ2-1, with TRBD2 identical over 11 bases. Germline lookup yields CDR1 SGHDT and CDR2 YYEEEE. The CDR3 is 19 amino acids. Trimming cost V 4 bases and J 4 bases; bases outside gene matches: 16. CDR3 loop: CASSRTALAGGRGYNEQFF. CDR3 sequence (DNA): TGTGCCAGCAGCCGCACAGCTCTAGCGGGAGGCCGGGGATACAATGAGCAGTTCTTC.

This clonotype occurred many times. The chain is built from TRBV12-3 or TRBV12-4 and TRBJ2-1; D is undetermined. This CDR3 region has 11 residues. Trimming removed 6 bases from V and 4 bases from J, with 4 bases in between. For the CDR3, the DNA is TGTGCCAGCAGCAAGTACAATGAGCAGTTCTTC. It specifies CASSKYNEQFF.

As regards this clonotype: An end of the junction differs from the germline gene, which may be a read error. This chain joins TRBV13 and TRBJ2-7; no clear D gene. The CDR3 loop spans 14 amino acids. CDR1 PRHDT and CDR2 FYEKMQ come from the germline V gene (reference sequence). CDR3 DNA sequence: TGTGCCAGCAGCGTAGGCTCGGATACCTACGAGCAGTACTTC. The encoded protein is CASSVGSDTYEQYF.